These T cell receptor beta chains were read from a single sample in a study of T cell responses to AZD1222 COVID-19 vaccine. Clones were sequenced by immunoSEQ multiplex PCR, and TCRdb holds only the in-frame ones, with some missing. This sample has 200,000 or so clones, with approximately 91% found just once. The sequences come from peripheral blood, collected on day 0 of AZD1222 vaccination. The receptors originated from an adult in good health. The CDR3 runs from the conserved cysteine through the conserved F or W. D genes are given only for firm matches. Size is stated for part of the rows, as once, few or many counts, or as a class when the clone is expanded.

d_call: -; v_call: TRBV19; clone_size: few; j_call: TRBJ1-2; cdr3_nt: TGTGCCAGTAGTATAGATCTGCCCAGCCTAGGCAACTATGGCTACACCTTC; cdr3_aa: CASSIDLPSLGNYGYTF
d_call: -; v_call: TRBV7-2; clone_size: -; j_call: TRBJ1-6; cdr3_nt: TGTGCCAGCAGCTTACAAACCCCAGAGAATTCACCCCTCCACTTT; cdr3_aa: CASSLQTPENSPLHF
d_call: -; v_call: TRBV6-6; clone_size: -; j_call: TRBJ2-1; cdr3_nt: TGTGCCAGCAGGGTAGCCGGCAATGAGCAGTTCTTC; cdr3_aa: CASRVAGNEQFF
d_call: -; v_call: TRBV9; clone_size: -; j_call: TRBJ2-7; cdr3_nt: TGTGCCAGCAGCATCCCTGGGGAGCCGGGCTACGAGCAGTACTTC; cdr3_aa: CASSIPGEPGYEQYF
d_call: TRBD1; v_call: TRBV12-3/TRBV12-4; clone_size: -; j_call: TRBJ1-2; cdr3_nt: TGTGCCATCACGCGGCCCGACAGGGGTGGCTACACCTTC; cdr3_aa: CAITRPDRGGYTF
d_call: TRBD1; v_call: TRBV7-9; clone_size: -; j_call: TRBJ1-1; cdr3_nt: TGTGCCAGCAGCTCGGACAGGGGTTGGAACACTGAAGCTTTCTTT; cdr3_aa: CASSSDRGWNTEAFF
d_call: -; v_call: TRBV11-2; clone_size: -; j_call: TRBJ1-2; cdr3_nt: TGTGCCAGCAGCTCCAACTATGGCTACACCTTC; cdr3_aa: CASSSNYGYTF
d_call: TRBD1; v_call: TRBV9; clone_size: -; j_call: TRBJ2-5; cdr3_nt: TGTGCCAGCAGCGTATCTATTGGGTGGGACAGGGACCAAGAGACCCAGTACTTC; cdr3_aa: CASSVSIGWDRDQETQYF
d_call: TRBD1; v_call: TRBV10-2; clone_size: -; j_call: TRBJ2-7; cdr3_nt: TGCGCCAGCAGCCCGCTGGCGGGACAGGGGGCCTACGAGCAGTACTTC; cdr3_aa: CASSPLAGQGAYEQYF
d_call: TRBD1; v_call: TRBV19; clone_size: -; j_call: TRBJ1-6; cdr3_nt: TGTGCCAGCCATCCCGGGACAGGGGTTTGGCATACCCCCTCACCCCTCCACTTT; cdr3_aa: CASHPGTGVWHTPSPLHF
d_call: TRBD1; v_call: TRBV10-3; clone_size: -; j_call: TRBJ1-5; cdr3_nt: TGTGCCATCTGGTCAGGGGGAGGAAATCAGCCCCAGCATTTT; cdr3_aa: CAIWSGGGNQPQHF
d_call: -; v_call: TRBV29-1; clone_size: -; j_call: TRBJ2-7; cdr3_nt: TGCAGCGTTGAAGATAACTCAGCAACCTACGAGCAGTACTTC; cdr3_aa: CSVEDNSATYEQYF
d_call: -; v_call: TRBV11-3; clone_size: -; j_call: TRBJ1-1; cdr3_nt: TGTGCCAGCAGCTTAGGTTTGAACACTGAAGCTTTCTTT; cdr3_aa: CASSLGLNTEAFF
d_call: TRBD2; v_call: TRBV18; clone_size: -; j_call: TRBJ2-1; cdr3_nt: TGTGCCAGCTCACCTCTAGCGGGAGGCAATGAGCAGTTCTTC; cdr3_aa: CASSPLAGGNEQFF
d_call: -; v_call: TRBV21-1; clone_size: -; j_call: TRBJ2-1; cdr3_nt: TGTGCCAGCAGCTCCCTTGCTGCCCCTAAATCCTCCTACAATGAGCAGTTCTTC; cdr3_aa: CASSSLAAPKSSYNEQFF
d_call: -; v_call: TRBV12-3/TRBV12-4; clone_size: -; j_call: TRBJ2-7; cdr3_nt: TGTGCCAGCAGGGGGGGGCTTTTCTACGAGCAGTACTTC; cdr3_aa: CASRGGLFYEQYF
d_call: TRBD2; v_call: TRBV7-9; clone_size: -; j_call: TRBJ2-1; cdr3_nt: TGTGCCAGCAGCCCTCGAGGGCTAGCGGGGGGACCGGATTACAATGAGCAGTTCTTC; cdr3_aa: CASSPRGLAGGPDYNEQFF
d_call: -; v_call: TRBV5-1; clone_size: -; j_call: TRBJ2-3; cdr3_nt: TGCGCCAGCAGCCGGACCGGGGGGCCCGACCATAGCACAGATACGCAGTATTTT; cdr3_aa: CASSRTGGPDHSTDTQYF
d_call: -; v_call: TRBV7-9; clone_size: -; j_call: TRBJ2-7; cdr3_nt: TGTGCCAGCAGCCCAGGACAAGCCGTCTCCTACGAGCAGTACTTC; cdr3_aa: CASSPGQAVSYEQYF
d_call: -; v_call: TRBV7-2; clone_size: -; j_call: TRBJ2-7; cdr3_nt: TGTGCCAGCAGCCTACGAAGCGAATTCGCCTACGAGCAGTACTTC; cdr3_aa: CASSLRSEFAYEQYF
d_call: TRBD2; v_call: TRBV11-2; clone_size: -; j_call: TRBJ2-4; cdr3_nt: TGTGCCAGCACACTAGGGACTAGCGGGAGTACGTCGATCTTC; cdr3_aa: CASTLGTSGSTSIF
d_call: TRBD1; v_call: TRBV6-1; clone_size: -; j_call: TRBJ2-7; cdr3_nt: TGTGCCAGCAGTGGCAAATCCGGGACAGGGGGACGCGAGCAGTACTTC; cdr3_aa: CASSGKSGTGGREQYF
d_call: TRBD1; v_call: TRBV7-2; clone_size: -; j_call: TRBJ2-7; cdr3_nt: TGTGCCAGCAGCTTAAGGACAGGCCAATACGAGCAGTACTTC; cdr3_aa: CASSLRTGQYEQYF
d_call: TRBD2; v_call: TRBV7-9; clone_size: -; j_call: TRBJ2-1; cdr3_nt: TGTGCCAGCAGCTTAGGCCTAGCGGGAGGGCCTTACAATGAGCAGTTCTTC; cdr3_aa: CASSLGLAGGPYNEQFF
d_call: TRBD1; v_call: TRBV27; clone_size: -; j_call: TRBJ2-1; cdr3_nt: TGTGCCAGCAGCCTCCCTCCTGGGACAGGGGGCAATGAGCAGTTCTTC; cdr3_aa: CASSLPPGTGGNEQFF
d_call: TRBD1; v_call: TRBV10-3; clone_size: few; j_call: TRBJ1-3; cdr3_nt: TGTGCCATCAGGCCTACAGGGGGCAGGTCTGGAAACACCATATATTTT; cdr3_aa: CAIRPTGGRSGNTIYF
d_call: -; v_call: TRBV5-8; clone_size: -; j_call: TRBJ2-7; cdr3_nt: TGTGCCAGCAGCTTTTTCCTTGTTTTGGGCTACGAGCAGTACTTC; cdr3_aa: CASSFFLVLGYEQYF
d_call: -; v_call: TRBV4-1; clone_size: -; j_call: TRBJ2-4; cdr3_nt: TGCGCCAGCAGCCAAGTAGGGGGGGCACGTGCCAAAAACATTCAGTACTTC; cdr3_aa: CASSQVGGARAKNIQYF
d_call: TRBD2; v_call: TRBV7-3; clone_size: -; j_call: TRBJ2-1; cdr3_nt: TGTGCCAGCAGCCTAACTAGCGCCCGCTCCTACAATGAGCAGTTCTTC; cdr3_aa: CASSLTSARSYNEQFF
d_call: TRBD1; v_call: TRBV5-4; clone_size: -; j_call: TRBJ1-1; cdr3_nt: TGTGCCAGCAGCCAGGGACAGGGGCGAACTGAAGCTTTCTTT; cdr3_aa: CASSQGQGRTEAFF
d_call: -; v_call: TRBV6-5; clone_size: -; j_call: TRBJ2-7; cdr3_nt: TGTGCCAGCAGTTACTCGGAGAACTACGAGCAGTACTTC; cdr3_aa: CASSYSENYEQYF
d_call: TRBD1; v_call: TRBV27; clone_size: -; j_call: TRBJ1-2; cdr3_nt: TGTGCCAGCAGTTTATACGCCGACGTGGCAGGGGGCCTCGGTGGCTACACCTTC; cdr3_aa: CASSLYADVAGGLGGYTF
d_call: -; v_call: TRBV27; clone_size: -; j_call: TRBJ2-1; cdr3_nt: TGTGCCAGCAGCCGGCAGGGGGGGGGTTACAATGAGCAGTTCTTC; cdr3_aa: CASSRQGGGYNEQFF
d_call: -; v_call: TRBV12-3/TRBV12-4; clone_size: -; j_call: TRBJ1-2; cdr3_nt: TGTGCCAGCAGTTTTAAGAAGGAGTATGGCTACACCTTC; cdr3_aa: CASSFKKEYGYTF
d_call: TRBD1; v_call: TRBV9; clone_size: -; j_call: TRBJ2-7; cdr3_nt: TGTGCCAGCAGCGTATCAGGGGGCTCCTACGAGCAGTACTTC; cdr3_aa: CASSVSGGSYEQYF
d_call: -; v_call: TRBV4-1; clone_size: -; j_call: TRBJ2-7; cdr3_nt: TGCGCCAGCGGCACACAGGCGTTTTCCGAGCAGTACTTC; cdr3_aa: CASGTQAFSEQYF
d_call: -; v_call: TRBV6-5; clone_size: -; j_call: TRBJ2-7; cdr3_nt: TGTGCCAGCACCCAACCTCCAGCCCCCTACGAGCAGTACTTC; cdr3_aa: CASTQPPAPYEQYF
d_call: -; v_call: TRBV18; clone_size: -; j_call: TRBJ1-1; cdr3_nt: TGTGCCAGCTCACCATCCGGGGGGGGTGCTTTCTTT; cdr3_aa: CASSPSGGGAFF
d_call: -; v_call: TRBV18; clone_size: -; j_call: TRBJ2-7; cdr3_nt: TGTGCCAGCTCACCACGTGAAGGTGCCTCCTACGAGCAGTACTTC; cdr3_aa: CASSPREGASYEQYF
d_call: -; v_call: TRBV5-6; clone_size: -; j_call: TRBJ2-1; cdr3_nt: TGTGCCAGCAGCTTGGTCGGTGGGCTTGGCGACAATGAGCAGTTCTTC; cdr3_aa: CASSLVGGLGDNEQFF